Sequencing of this T cell receptor beta chain was carried out in a study of T cells in localized non-small cell lung cancer (TCRdb year 2020). For the study in its entirety: T cell repertoires of a few hundred early-stage NSCLC patients were analyzed, with tumors being compared against uninvolved tumor-adjacent lungs. The mean age of the NSCLC patients was roughly 63 years, with fewer than 150 men and around 100 women. The cohort comprised approximately 240 treatment-naïve NSCLC patients with resected, localized lung tumors. On the study overall, not on this receptor specifically: A median of approximately 53 of the top 100 tumor clones turned up in the paired uninvolved adjacent lung, and 25 to 35 of those clones also ranked among the top 100 of that same adjacent lung. Because of the exploratory design, TCR variables were selected using unadjusted p-values without false-discovery rate correction. Longer overall survival was associated with higher T cell density in blood, whereas shorter survival was associated with higher clonality in adjacent lung. Uninvolved tumor-adjacent lung showed the highest T cell clonality, higher than tumor, which suggests more focused antigenic responses in the adjacent lung. Because multi-region sequencing of the tumors was not done, intratumor heterogeneity could not be ruled out.

The immunoSEQ Assay was used to sequence TCR beta CDR3 regions from DNA. Under the source paper's analysis protocol: T cell density was computed as TCR beta template counts normalized to usable DNA estimated by amplifying housekeeping genes. Richness was estimated using the preseqR package, with extrapolation to 400,000 templates for PBMC samples and to 120,000 templates for tissue samples. Clonality was defined as one minus Pielou's evenness. Tissue-enriched TCRs were identified through differential abundance testing performed on productive amino-acid clonotypes, with a minimum total count of 5 and an alpha of 0.1. The Jaccard Index and the Morisita Overlap Index were used to measure how much the repertoires overlapped between compartments. TCR beta CDR3s were clustered by GLIPH together with public tetramer-defined viral CDR3s, and at least three viral sequences plus V-gene enrichment were required for viral motifs. What TCRdb holds here is the immuneACCESS table cut down to in-frame rearrangements. Part of the clones is not present; checked against another copy, under half of the missing clones reflect an unresolved V gene, and the others are unexplained. V, J and clone size were drawn from that table, and D and trimming were deduced from the DNA. The sample table records 25,000 to 35,000 clones; 92% of these occur just once. The top ten hold approximately 3.9% of the sample.

At diagnosis, peripheral blood, uninvolved tumor-adjacent lung and tumor were collected and stored as a combination of fresh-frozen and FFPE material. For TCR repertoire profiling, the blood samples were analyzed as peripheral blood mononuclear cells. As encoded in the germline V gene, CDR1 is SGHTA while CDR2 is FQGNSA. Reading from cysteine to phenylalanine, the CDR3 counts 13 amino acids. Only the CDR3 part of the read is kept: 39 bases, read in frame from the first base. Between the V and J ends, shortened by 4 bases and 3 bases respectively, the junction contains 10 bases. Note on this clone: What this receptor recognizes is not known. Base quality data are lacking; no much larger clone is found one base away.

The source of this sequence is a woman aged 35 to 75 with stage III lung adenocarcinoma. The chain is encoded by TRBV7-2 joined to TRBJ2-7; there is no confident call for the D gene. Sequencing was performed on peripheral blood mononuclear cells, taken before any cancer treatment. CDR3 loop: CASSSPDRYEQYF. The nucleotide sequence reads as follows: TGTGCCAGCAGCTCCCCGGACCGCTACGAGCAGTACTTC. With all but the CDR3 taken from the reference TRBV7-2 and TRBJ2-7 genes, the full variable domain is: GAGVSQSPSNKVTEKGKDVELRCDPISGHTALYWYRQSLGQGLEFLIYFQGNSAPDKSGLPSDRFSAERTGGSVSTLTIQRTQQEDSAVYLCASSSPDRYEQYFGPGTRLTVT.